These T cell receptor beta chains were read from a single sample in a study of T cell clusters in autoimmune cytopenias. TCRdb reanalyzed the multiplex PCR reads and collapses them to one entry per CDR3 protein, without DNA. This listing includes more than 12,000 distinct CDR3 sequences. Sequenced sample: peripheral blood. The source of these receptors is a human donor with an autoimmune cytopenia or autoimmune hepatitis (not recorded which). The CDR3 runs from the conserved cysteine through the conserved F or W. Each record gives: CDR3 protein, V gene, clone size, J gene. Only part of the rows carry a size: once, few, many, or a class if the clone is expanded.

CDR3 protein: CASSIPASGRARDTQYF; V gene: TRBV19; clone size: .; J gene: TRBJ2-3
CDR3 protein: CASSSGRPYNSPLHF; V gene: TRBV11-1; clone size: .; J gene: TRBJ1-6
CDR3 protein: CASSRIVHRTQTRVNTEAFF; V gene: TRBV19; clone size: .; J gene: TRBJ1-1
CDR3 protein: CASSLAVGYGYTF; V gene: TRBV7-9; clone size: .; J gene: TRBJ1-2
CDR3 protein: CASSLSLTYEQYF; V gene: TRBV27; clone size: .; J gene: TRBJ2-7
CDR3 protein: CATSRDSGANVLTF; V gene: TRBV15; clone size: medium-sized; J gene: TRBJ2-6
CDR3 protein: CASSLSDSTGSEQYF; V gene: TRBV27; clone size: .; J gene: TRBJ2-4
CDR3 protein: CSARGTHLGPQHF; V gene: TRBV29-1; clone size: .; J gene: TRBJ1-5
CDR3 protein: CASSLTGQGNEQFF; V gene: TRBV12-3/TRBV12-4; clone size: medium-sized; J gene: TRBJ2-1
CDR3 protein: CASSLGTEAFF; V gene: TRBV5-1; clone size: .; J gene: TRBJ1-1
CDR3 protein: CASSGRQAGGTEAFF; V gene: TRBV7-9; clone size: .; J gene: TRBJ1-1
CDR3 protein: CASVQDRDQPQHF; V gene: TRBV18; clone size: .; J gene: TRBJ1-5
CDR3 protein: CSVEHDNPIQGAGTDTQYF; V gene: TRBV29-1; clone size: medium-sized; J gene: TRBJ2-3
CDR3 protein: CASSSRTAETQYF; V gene: TRBV5-5; clone size: .; J gene: TRBJ2-5
CDR3 protein: CAISDPGTGNTIYF; V gene: TRBV6-5; clone size: .; J gene: TRBJ1-3
CDR3 protein: CASSEVGRETQYF; V gene: TRBV5-6; clone size: .; J gene: TRBJ2-5
CDR3 protein: CAGDGRGLLDTQYF; V gene: TRBV30; clone size: medium-sized; J gene: TRBJ2-3
CDR3 protein: CASSTDRANEKLFF; V gene: TRBV9; clone size: .; J gene: TRBJ1-4
CDR3 protein: CASSQLSDRGGLALHF; V gene: TRBV5-4; clone size: .; J gene: TRBJ1-6
CDR3 protein: CASSLGYGYTF; V gene: TRBV12-3/TRBV12-4; clone size: .; J gene: TRBJ1-2
CDR3 protein: CASEIQGVMTDTQYF; V gene: TRBV27; clone size: .; J gene: TRBJ2-3
CDR3 protein: CASSRGEKLFF; V gene: TRBV6-1; clone size: .; J gene: TRBJ1-4
CDR3 protein: CASSLGHTQNTEAFF; V gene: TRBV7-9; clone size: medium-sized; J gene: TRBJ1-1
CDR3 protein: CASSFRDRAYSGANVLTF; V gene: TRBV7-9; clone size: .; J gene: TRBJ2-6
CDR3 protein: CAWRQEWTGGAIGELFF; V gene: TRBV30; clone size: .; J gene: TRBJ2-2
CDR3 protein: CASSFGSAGTDTQYF; V gene: TRBV5-6; clone size: .; J gene: TRBJ2-3
CDR3 protein: CASSPGQVSDTQYF; V gene: TRBV12-3/TRBV12-4; clone size: .; J gene: TRBJ2-3
CDR3 protein: CSARALAGRGGTQYF; V gene: TRBV20-1; clone size: .; J gene: TRBJ2-3
CDR3 protein: CASSLASPLAGTTYEQYF; V gene: TRBV11-2; clone size: .; J gene: TRBJ2-7
CDR3 protein: CASSTEQGPSTGELFF; V gene: TRBV12-3/TRBV12-4; clone size: .; J gene: TRBJ2-2
CDR3 protein: CASSIRDANTIYF; V gene: TRBV19; clone size: .; J gene: TRBJ1-3
CDR3 protein: CASSLRGTGTNTEAFF; V gene: TRBV12-3/TRBV12-4; clone size: .; J gene: TRBJ1-1
CDR3 protein: CASSYGGRAFSYEQYF; V gene: TRBV5-5; clone size: .; J gene: TRBJ2-7
CDR3 protein: CASSLERWDRTYNEQFF; V gene: TRBV13; clone size: medium-sized; J gene: TRBJ2-1
CDR3 protein: CASSSLPQGVIGEQYF; V gene: TRBV6-6; clone size: .; J gene: TRBJ2-7
CDR3 protein: CASSPGTGRIEGYTF; V gene: TRBV5-6; clone size: .; J gene: TRBJ1-2
CDR3 protein: CASSGGGSSSGNTIYF; V gene: TRBV5-1; clone size: .; J gene: TRBJ1-3
CDR3 protein: CASSAGWGRTNTGELFF; V gene: TRBV5-6; clone size: .; J gene: TRBJ2-2
CDR3 protein: CSAPTRVGRAALHF; V gene: TRBV20-1; clone size: .; J gene: TRBJ1-6
CDR3 protein: CASSVGTGLSSYNSPLHF; V gene: TRBV5-5; clone size: .; J gene: TRBJ1-6
CDR3 protein: CASKSGGPGGGKLFF; V gene: TRBV5-5; clone size: .; J gene: TRBJ1-4
CDR3 protein: CASSFVSYEQYF; V gene: TRBV7-9; clone size: .; J gene: TRBJ2-7
CDR3 protein: CASSLQGHSGNTIYF; V gene: TRBV12-3/TRBV12-4; clone size: .; J gene: TRBJ1-3
CDR3 protein: CATELQGGNSPLHF; V gene: TRBV10-3; clone size: .; J gene: TRBJ1-6
CDR3 protein: CAWSAPATGGINEAFF; V gene: TRBV30; clone size: .; J gene: TRBJ1-1
CDR3 protein: CASSPNINTGELFF; V gene: TRBV18; clone size: .; J gene: TRBJ2-2